The sequence of this T cell receptor (beta chain) was determined in a study of blood T cell repertoires in COVID-19. Background on the study: Samples of COVID-19 (acute and convalescent) were obtained from the United States, Italy and Spain. PBMCs, B-cell-depleted T cells, or T cells were the source of the cDNA or gDNA that made up the material.

V was pared by 8 bases and J by 5 bases, with 15 bases between. CDR3 length equals 14 residues. Germline CDR1 KGHDR, CDR2 SFDVKD. Assay: immunoSEQ multiplex PCR; the TCRdb copy retains only in-frame clones and omits some. In the table there are more than 100,000 clones, 70% to 90% of which are singletons. This sequence was found in a man aged 35 to 55 with acute or convalescent COVID-19. Sample: peripheral blood. J is TRBJ2-1 and V is TRBV24-1; a possible D gene is TRBD2 (6 bases). CDR3 loop: CATNPGGEDNEQFF. The CDR3 DNA reads as TGTGCCACCAATCCCGGGGGTGAGGACAATGAGCAGTTCTTC.